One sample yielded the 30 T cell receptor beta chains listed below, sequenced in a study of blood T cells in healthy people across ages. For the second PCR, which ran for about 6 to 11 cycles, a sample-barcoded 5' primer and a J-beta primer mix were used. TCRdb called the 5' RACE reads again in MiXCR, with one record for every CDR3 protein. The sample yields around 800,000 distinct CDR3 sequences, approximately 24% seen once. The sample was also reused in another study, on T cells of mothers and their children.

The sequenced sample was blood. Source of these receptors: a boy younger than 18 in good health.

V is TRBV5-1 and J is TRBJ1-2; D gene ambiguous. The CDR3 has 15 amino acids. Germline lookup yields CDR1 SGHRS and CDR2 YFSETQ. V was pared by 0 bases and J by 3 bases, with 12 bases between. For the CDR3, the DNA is TGCGCCAGCAGCTTGGCTCCCAGAACCCACTATGGCTACACCTTC. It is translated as CASSLAPRTHYGYTF.

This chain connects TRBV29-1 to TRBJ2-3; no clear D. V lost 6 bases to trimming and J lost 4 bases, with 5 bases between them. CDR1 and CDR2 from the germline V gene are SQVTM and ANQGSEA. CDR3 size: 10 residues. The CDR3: CSVRADTQYF. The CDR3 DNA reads TGCAGCGTCCGAGCAGATACGCAGTATTTT.

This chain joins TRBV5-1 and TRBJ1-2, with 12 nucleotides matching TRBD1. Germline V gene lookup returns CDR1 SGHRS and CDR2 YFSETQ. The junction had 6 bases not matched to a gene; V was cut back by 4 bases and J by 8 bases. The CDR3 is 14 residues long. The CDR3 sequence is CASSAGQGAAGYTF. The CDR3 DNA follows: TGCGCCAGCAGCGCGGGACAGGGGGCAGCCGGCTACACCTTC.

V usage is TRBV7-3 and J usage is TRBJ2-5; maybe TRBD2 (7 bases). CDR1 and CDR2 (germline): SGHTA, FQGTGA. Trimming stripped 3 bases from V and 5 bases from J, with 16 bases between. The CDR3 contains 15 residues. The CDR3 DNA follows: TGTGCCAGCAGCTTCCGACCGGGGGGCCGGGAGACCCAGTACTTC. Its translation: CASSFRPGGRETQYF.

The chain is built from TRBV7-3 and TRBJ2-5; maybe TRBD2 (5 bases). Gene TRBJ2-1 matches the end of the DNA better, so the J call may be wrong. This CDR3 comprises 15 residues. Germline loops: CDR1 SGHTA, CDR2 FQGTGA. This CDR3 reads CASSTHPGRTNEQFF. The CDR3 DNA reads TGTGCCAGCAGCACCCACCCTGGGCGGACTAATGAGCAGTTCTTC.

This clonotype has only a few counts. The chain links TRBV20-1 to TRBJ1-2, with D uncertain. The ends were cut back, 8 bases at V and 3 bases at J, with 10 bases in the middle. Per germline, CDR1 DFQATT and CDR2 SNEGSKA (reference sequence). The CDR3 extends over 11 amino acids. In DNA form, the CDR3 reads TGCAGTCACGGTTCCTACTATGGCTACACCTTC. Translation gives CSHGSYYGYTF.

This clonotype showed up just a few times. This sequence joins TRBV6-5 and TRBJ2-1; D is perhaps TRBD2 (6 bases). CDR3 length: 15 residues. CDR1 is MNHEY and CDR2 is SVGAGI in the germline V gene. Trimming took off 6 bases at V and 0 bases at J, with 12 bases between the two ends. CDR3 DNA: TGTGCCAGCAGCCGACGGGGGAGCTCCTACAATGAGCAGTTCTTC. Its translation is CASSRRGSSYNEQFF.

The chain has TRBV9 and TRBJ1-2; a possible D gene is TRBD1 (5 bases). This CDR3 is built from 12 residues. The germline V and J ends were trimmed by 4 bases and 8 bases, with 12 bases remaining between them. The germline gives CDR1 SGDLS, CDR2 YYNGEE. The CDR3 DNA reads TGTGCCAGCAGCACAGTGGGGGGGGGCTACACCTTC. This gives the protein CASSTVGGGYTF.

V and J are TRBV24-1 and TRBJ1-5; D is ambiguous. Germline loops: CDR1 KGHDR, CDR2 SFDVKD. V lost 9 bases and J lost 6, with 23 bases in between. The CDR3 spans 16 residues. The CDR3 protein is CATLIREPGFGQPQHF. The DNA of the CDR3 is TGTGCCACCCTTATAAGGGAACCTGGGTTCGGTCAGCCCCAGCATTTT.

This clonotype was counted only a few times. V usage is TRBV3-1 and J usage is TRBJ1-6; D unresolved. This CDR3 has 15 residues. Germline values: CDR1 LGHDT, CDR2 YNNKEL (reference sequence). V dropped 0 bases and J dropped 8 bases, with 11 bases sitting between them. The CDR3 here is CASSQDHGSYSPLHF. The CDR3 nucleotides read TGTGCCAGCAGCCAAGATCACGGCAGCTATTCACCCCTCCACTTT.

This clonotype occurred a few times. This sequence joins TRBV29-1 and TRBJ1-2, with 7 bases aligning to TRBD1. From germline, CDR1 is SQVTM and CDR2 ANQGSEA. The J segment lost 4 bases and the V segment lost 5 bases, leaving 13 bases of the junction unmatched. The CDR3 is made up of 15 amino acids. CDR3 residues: CSVRSPQGGTYGYTF. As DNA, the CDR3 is TGCAGCGTTCGATCACCCCAGGGGGGGACCTATGGCTACACCTTC.

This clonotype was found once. The CDR3 region has the DNA TGTGCCAGCAGCCCCAGGACTAGCAATGAGCAGTTCTTC. It specifies CASSPRTSNEQFF. V usage is TRBV7-2 and J usage is TRBJ2-1; 7 bases agree with TRBD2. The CDR3 is made up of 13 amino acids. With V trimmed by 5 bases and J by 6 bases, 4 bases remained unmatched. The germline gives CDR1 SGHTA, CDR2 FQGNSA. The full variable domain, rest sourced from reference TRBV7-2 and TRBJ2-1, is GAGVSQSPSNKVTEKGKDVELRCDPISGHTALYWYRQSLGQGLEFLIYFQGNSAPDKSGLPSDRFSAERTGGSVSTLTIQRTQQEDSAVYLCASSPRTSNEQFFGPGTRLTVL.

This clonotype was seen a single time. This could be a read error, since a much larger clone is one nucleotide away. The CDR3 coding sequence is TGTGCCAGCAGCTTAGCAGGGGTAGGAGAGACCCGGTACTTC. Protein product: CASSLAGVGETRYF. The chain recombines TRBV7-2 with TRBJ2-5; a weak D match, TRBD1 (5 bases). Germline V gene sequence: CDR1 SGHTA, CDR2 FQGNSA. This CDR3 region has 14 residues.

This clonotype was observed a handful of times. The CDR3 DNA reads TGCGCCAGCAGCTTGGAGGTCTCAATGAACACTGAAGCTTTCTTT. It specifies CASSLEVSMNTEAFF. This chain connects TRBV5-1 to TRBJ1-1; D remains ambiguous. V lost 0 bases to trimming and J lost 0 bases, with 9 bases between them. The germline gives CDR1 SGHRS, CDR2 YFSETQ. CDR3 size: 15 residues.

CDR3 in DNA: TGTGCCAGCAGTTGGCAAACCGGGGAGCTGTTTTTT. This codes for CASSWQTGELFF. The J gene is TRBJ2-2, the V gene TRBV12-3 or TRBV12-4; D gene ambiguous. The CDR3 is 12 residues long. V dropped 4 bases and J dropped 5 bases, with 5 bases sitting between them.

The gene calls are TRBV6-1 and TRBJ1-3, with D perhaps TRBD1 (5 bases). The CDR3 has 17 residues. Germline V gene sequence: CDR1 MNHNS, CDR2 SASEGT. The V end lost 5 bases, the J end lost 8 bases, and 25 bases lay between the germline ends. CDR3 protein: CASSSGTILWAEDTIYF. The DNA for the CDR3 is TGTGCCAGCAGTAGCGGGACCATCCTTTGGGCGGAGGACACCATATATTTT.

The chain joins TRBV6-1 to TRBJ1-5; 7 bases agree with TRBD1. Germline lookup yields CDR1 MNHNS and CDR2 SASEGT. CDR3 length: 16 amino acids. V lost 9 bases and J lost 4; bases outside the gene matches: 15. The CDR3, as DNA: TGTGCCAGTAGGCCAGGGGGGGGACACTCAAATCAGCCCCAGCATTTT. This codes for CASRPGGGHSNQPQHF.

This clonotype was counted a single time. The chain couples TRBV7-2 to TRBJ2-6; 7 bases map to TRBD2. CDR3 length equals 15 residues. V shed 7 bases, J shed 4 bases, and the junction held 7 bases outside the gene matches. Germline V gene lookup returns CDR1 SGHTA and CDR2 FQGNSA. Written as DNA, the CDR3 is TGTGCCAGCACTCGCGGGGGAGCCGGGGCCAACGTCCTGACTTTC. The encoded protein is CASTRGGAGANVLTF.

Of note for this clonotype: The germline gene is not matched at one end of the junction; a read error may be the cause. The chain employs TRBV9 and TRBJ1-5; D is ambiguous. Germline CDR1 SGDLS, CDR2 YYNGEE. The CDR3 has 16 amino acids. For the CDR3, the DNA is TGTGCCGGCAGCGTAGATGGCAGGTCTAGCAATCAGCCCCAGCATTTT. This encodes CAGSVDGRSSNQPQHF.

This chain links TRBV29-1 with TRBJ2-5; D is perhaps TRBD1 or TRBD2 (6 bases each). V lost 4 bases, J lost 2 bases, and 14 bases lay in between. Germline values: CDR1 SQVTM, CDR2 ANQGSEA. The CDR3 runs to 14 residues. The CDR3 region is CSVGLRGHQETQYF. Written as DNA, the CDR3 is TGCAGCGTTGGGCTCCGGGGGCATCAAGAGACCCAGTACTTC.

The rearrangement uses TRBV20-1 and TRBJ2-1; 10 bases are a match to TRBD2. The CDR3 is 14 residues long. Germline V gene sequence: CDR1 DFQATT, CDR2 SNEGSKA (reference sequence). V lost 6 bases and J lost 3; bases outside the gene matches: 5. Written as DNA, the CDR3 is TGCAGTGCCGCAGCGGGAGGGTTCTACAATGAGCAGTTCTTC. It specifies CSAAAGGFYNEQFF.

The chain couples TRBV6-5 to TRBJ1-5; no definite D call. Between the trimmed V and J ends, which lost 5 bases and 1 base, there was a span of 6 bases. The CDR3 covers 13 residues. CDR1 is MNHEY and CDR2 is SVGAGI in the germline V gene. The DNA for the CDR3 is TGTGCCAGCAGTGGCGACAGCAATCAGCCCCAGCATTTT. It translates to CASSGDSNQPQHF.

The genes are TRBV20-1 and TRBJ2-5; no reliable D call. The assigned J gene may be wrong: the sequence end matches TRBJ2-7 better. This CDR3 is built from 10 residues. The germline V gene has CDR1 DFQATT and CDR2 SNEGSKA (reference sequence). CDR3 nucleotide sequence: TGCAGTGCTAGCCACTACGAGCAGTACTTC. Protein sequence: CSASHYEQYF.

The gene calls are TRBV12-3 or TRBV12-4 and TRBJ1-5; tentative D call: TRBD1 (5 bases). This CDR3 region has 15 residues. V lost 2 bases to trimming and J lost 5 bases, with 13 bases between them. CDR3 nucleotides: TGTGCCAGCAGTTTAAAGGGGCCTATTTATCAGCCCCAGCATTTT. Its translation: CASSLKGPIYQPQHF.

The CDR3 DNA reads as TGCAGTGCTAGAGATCCTGACAGGGCGAGGGGAAAGGTTAATGAAAAACTGTTTTTT. It is translated as CSARDPDRARGKVNEKLFF. The chain has TRBV20-1 and TRBJ1-4; 7 positions match TRBD1. Per the germline V gene, CDR1 is DFQATT and CDR2 is SNEGSKA (reference sequence). This CDR3 region has 19 residues. Trimming took 0 bases from V and 4 from J; bases not matched to a gene: 17.

The CDR3 loop reads CSAVTSGGALEQYF. In DNA form, the CDR3 reads TGCAGTGCTGTAACTAGCGGGGGGGCCTTAGAGCAGTACTTC. The chain is built from TRBV20-1 and TRBJ2-7; 13 bases map to TRBD2. The CDR3 consists of 14 residues. The germline gives CDR1 DFQATT, CDR2 SNEGSKA (reference sequence). The trim removed 5 bases at V and 7 bases at J, leaving 8 bases unmatched.

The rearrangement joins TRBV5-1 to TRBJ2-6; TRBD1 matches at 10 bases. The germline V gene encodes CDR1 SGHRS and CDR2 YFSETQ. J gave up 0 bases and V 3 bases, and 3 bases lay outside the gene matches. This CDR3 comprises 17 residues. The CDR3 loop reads CASSSGTGASGANVLTF. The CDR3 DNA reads TGCGCCAGCAGCTCGGGGACAGGGGCCTCTGGGGCCAACGTCCTGACTTTC.

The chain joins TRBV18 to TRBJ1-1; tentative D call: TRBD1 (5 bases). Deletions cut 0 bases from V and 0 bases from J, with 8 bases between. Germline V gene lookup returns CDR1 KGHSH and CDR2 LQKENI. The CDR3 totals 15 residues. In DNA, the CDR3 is TGTGCCAGCTCACCACCACAGGTTATGAACACTGAAGCTTTCTTT. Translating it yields CASSPPQVMNTEAFF.

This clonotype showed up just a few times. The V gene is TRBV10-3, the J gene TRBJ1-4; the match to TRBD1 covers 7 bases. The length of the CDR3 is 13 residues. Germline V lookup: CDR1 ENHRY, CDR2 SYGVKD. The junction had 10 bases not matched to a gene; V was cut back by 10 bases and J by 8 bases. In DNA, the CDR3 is TGTGCCAGCGCCCACAGGGGTGGAGAAAAACTGTTTTTT. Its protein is CASAHRGGEKLFF.

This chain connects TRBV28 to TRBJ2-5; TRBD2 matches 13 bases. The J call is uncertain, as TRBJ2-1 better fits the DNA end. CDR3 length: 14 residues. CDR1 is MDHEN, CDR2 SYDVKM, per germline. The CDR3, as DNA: TGTGCCAGCACCAACGGACTAGCGGGGGATGAGCAGTTCTTC. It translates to CASTNGLAGDEQFF.